This TCR beta chain was recovered during a study of shared clonotypes between healthy human individuals (dated by TCRdb to the early 2020s). In the study overall: The cohort included three men and two women between 18 and 49 years of age. For each donor, three plates each were used for CD4 naive and CD4 memory, two plates were used for CD8 naive, and one plate was used for CD8 memory. To estimate repertoire size and how much clonotypes are shared between individuals, the study performed deep sequencing of blood TCR repertoires from roughly five healthy adults. To increase sequencing depth and limit assay-specific biases, TCR repertoire library preparation and sequencing were carried out by different laboratories using diverse techniques. Between about 0.94 and 8.9 billion PBMCs per donor were obtained by leukapheresis.

General conclusions and limits of the study: Sharing across several donors was observed for 5% to 6.5% of naive CD4, over 3% of naive CD8, 2.3% of memory CD4, and roughly 0.4% of memory CD8 clonotypes. Higher generation probabilities were observed for clonotypes shared by all four sorted-subset donors than for non-shared clonotypes. Sampling was restricted to blood, and TCR repertoires in tissues likely differ from the TCR repertoires found in blood. Because the study included a small number of donors, the genetic and exposure-history diversity represented was limited. Naive subsets generally had larger estimated clonotype richness than memory subsets. Based on pairwise subsampling, the degree of clonotype sharing among donors was expected to be affected by sequencing depth. Rarefaction of sorted-subset datasets indicated incomplete sequencing despite the large sequencing depth.

The donors were healthy, HIV-negative adults who had no recently reported acute infections or vaccinations. Only Caucasian adults living in Nashville, Tennessee, USA were represented among the donors. Magnetic negative selection was used to enrich CD4+ T cells, after which naive cells were positively selected on CD45RA and the negative fraction became the memory subset. After blood collection by leukapheresis, PBMCs were isolated using Ficoll-Histopaque density gradient centrifugation and then cryopreserved in the vapor phase of liquid nitrogen. Analytical flow cytometry was used to check the purity and quantity of every magnetically sorted T cell population. From each sorted fraction, genomic DNA was isolated and quantified by UV absorbance on a Nanodrop 2000c. As concerns this clone: Its antigen is not yet known. Within one base of it there is no much larger clone, and no base qualities were kept.

TCR CDR3 regions were amplified from genomic DNA by multiplex PCR using the deep immunoSEQ assay. Extracted genomic DNA from each cell subset was spread evenly across all wells of several immunoSEQ 96-well plates, with each plate serving as a replicate. Each replicate PCR for sorted subsets received 150 to 250 ng genomic DNA, equal to about 30,000 T cell genomes. Purified libraries were quantified with a Qubit 3.0 fluorometer, sized on a Bioanalyzer 2100, and re-quantified with the KAPA Library Quantification kit. Each immunoSEQ 96-well plate was sequenced on its own single-read 150-cycle Illumina NextSeq 550 flow cell. As for the authors' bioinformatics: Because the immunoSEQ output included only junctional sequences and no quality scores, the filtering could not be the same as the filtering used for full-length reads. To assign V/J genes and CDR3, sequences were annotated using PyIR, a Python wrapper for IgBLAST v1.9, with IMGT germline references. Reads with weak V/J assignments (E-value above 1e-6), missing CDR3, stop codons, out-of-frame junctions, or ambiguous translated residues were removed. V3J clonotypes were defined as sequences sharing the same inferred V gene, J gene, and CDR3 amino acid sequence. The percentage overlap between two repertoires was calculated by dividing the number of shared unique clonotypes by the size of the smaller repertoire. Richness of each repertoire was evaluated using RTK rarefaction, the Chao1 estimator, and Recon v2.1 estimates of unobserved clonotypes. For all TCRbeta clonotypes obtained by the gDNA method from four donors, generation probabilities were computed with OLGA. Held by TCRdb, this immuneACCESS table contains in-frame sequences only and omits some clones. Under half of the omission traces to an unresolved V gene where checked; the cause of the rest is unknown. V, J and clone size were drawn from that table, and D and trimming were deduced from the DNA. Present in this sample are about 2.4 million clones, under 95% of which were seen just once. Of the sample, approximately 0.35% is held by the ten largest clones.

Sequenced sample: naive CD4+ T cells from PBMCs. The label giving this sample's cell subset or site can be read as: CD45RA+ positively selected. This TCR was sampled from a man aged 18 to 29 in good health. Some clones in this sample may be carry-over from other donors' samples.

The CDR3 reads CASSAAPWTASNYGYTF. The bases read TGCGCCAGCAGCGCGGCACCCTGGACCGCGTCTAACTATGGCTACACCTTC. The sequence joins TRBV5-1 to TRBJ1-2; the D gene is not confidently resolved. CDR1 SGHRS and CDR2 YFSETQ were looked up in the germline V gene. The CDR3, cysteine through phenylalanine, is 17 amino acids long. The DNA shown is the 51-base CDR3, in frame from base 1. Trimming takes 4 bases from V and 0 bases from J, and the germline ends sit 19 bases apart.